This T cell receptor (beta chain) was obtained from a study of blood T cell repertoires in COVID-19. In this sample, this clone turned up once. The CDR3 spans 13 residues. Per germline, CDR1 SNHLY and CDR2 FYNNEI. Trimming cost V 11 bases and J 7 bases; bases outside gene matches: 8. In the original analysis: Reference gene primer amplification yielded estimated nucleated cell counts. Measured with immunoSEQ multiplex PCR; TCRdb has only the in-frame clones, and not every one. V, J and clone size are those of that table, while D and trimming were read from the DNA. Altogether some 80,000 clones are present, about 88% being singletons, with the ten largest covering 15% to 20%.

This TCR was sampled from a woman older than 75 with active or convalescent COVID-19. The chain joins TRBV2 to TRBJ2-1; TRBD1 matches 10 bases. The sequenced material came from peripheral blood. Here the CDR3 DNA reads TGTGCCGGAAGACAGGGGGCTGGGAATGAGCAGTTCTTC. Its translation: CAGRQGAGNEQFF.